This T cell receptor (beta chain) was identified during a study of response to subunit inactivated influenza vaccine. At least ten counts were recorded for this clonotype. Its antigen is unidentified. V lost 7 bases to trimming and J lost 4 bases; unmatched junction nucleotides: 9. Germline V CDR1 and CDR2: SQVTM, ANQGSEA. The CDR3 runs to 15 residues. TCRdb reanalysed the RT-PCR reads using MiXCR and keeps one entry per CDR3 protein. The table has around 520,000 distinct CDR3 sequences, 10% to 15% seen once. Study observations and caveats: That few new T cells are recruited by each seasonal influenza vaccination was the authors' suggestion.

This receptor was identified in a man aged 45-65 years who received an inactivated influenza vaccine. This rearrangement joins TRBV29-1 to TRBJ2-3, with TRBD2 matching 12 bases. Sequences were derived from PBMCs from blood, sampled on the day of vaccination. CDR3 residues: CSGLLAGGPSDTQYF. CDR3 bases: TGCAGCGGCCTCCTAGCGGGAGGGCCGTCAGATACGCAGTATTTT.